These 15 T cell receptor beta chains came from one sample sequenced in a study of post-analysis software for immune sequencing data. Overall study findings and caveats: Roughly five TRBV segments appeared more often in patients than in controls, and TRBV5-6, TRBV5-1 and TRBV20-1 were among these.

Tagging with unique molecular identifiers was a feature of the TCR beta cDNA libraries. Each CDR3 protein gets one entry after TCRdb re-called the PCR reads with MiXCR. The sample consists of 430,000 or so distinct CDR3 sequences, roughly 38% of them appearing once. Their specific antigens are unknown. The sequencing sample was made of blood. The origin of the receptors is a girl aged 2 to 10 with multiple sclerosis.

The chain combines TRBV6-6 with TRBJ2-3; TRBD2 agrees at 8 bases. The CDR3 covers 17 residues. The junction had 10 bases not matched to a gene; V was cut back by 5 bases and J by 0 bases. Germline-derived CDR1 and CDR2 are MNHNY and SVGAGI (reference sequence). The CDR3 bases are TGTGCCAGCAGTACCCTGGCGGGGGGCTTTAGCACAGATACGCAGTATTTT. Protein: CASSTLAGGFSTDTQYF.

The chain combines TRBV3-1 with TRBJ2-1; D is ambiguous. Trimming cost V 0 bases and J 10 bases, with 7 bases left between them. CDR3 length: 12 residues. Germline V gene data show CDR1 as LGHDT and CDR2 as YNNKEL (reference sequence). The DNA for the CDR3 is TGTGCCAGCAGCCAAGATTGGGCAGAGCAGTTCTTC. This encodes CASSQDWAEQFF.

The chain links TRBV4-1 to TRBJ2-5; D is possibly TRBD2 (7 bases). The CDR3 loop spans 17 amino acids. V lost 1 base, J lost 5 bases, and 20 bases lay in between. Germline CDR1 and CDR2: MGHRA and YSYEKL. The DNA for the CDR3 is TGCGCCAGCAGCCAAGGGTTGCGGGGGCAAACGTTGGAGACCCAGTACTTC. It is translated as CASSQGLRGQTLETQYF.

The gene calls are TRBV7-3 and TRBJ1-2, with TRBD1 matching over 10 bases. The CDR3 contains 14 residues. Unmatched junction bases numbered 2, after V lost 2 bases and J lost 5 bases. CDR1 is SGHTA and CDR2 is FQGTGA in the germline V gene. This CDR3 reads CASSLQGQGYGYTF. CDR3 DNA sequence: TGTGCCAGCAGCTTACAGGGACAGGGGTATGGCTACACCTTC.

This chain links TRBV30 with TRBJ2-5; D gene ambiguous. This CDR3 contains 11 residues. CDR1 and CDR2 (germline): GTSNPN, SVGIG (reference sequence). The V and J ends lost 5 bases and 9 bases respectively, with 13 bases between them. The CDR3 DNA sequence: TGTGCCTGGGGCCTCCTGCTAGCCCAGTACTTC. Translation gives CAWGLLLAQYF.

There are a few counts of this clonotype. The genes are TRBV7-9 and TRBJ1-2; 7 bases are shared with TRBD1. Germline V gene data show CDR1 as SEHNR and CDR2 as FQNEAQ (reference sequence). Unmatched junction bases numbered 11, after V lost 5 bases and J lost 2 bases. The CDR3 runs to 16 residues. CDR3 in amino acids: CASSLEAGGQNYGYTF. The CDR3 coding sequence is TGTGCCAGCAGCCTAGAGGCAGGGGGTCAAAACTATGGCTACACCTTC. Full variable domain (remainder filled in from reference TRBV7-9 and TRBJ1-2): DTGVSQNPRHKITKRGQNVTFRCDPISEHNRLYWYRQTLGQGPEFLTYFQNEAQLEKSRLLSDRFSAERPKGSFSTLEIQRTEQGDSAMYLCASSLEAGGQNYGYTFGSGTRLTVV.

This clonotype occurred a few times. The chain joins TRBV14 to TRBJ2-7; no clear D gene. The J call may be in error: the DNA end matches TRBJ2-5 better. Germline V gene data show CDR1 as SGHDN and CDR2 as FVKESK. The CDR3 length is 13 residues. The chain's CDR3 is CASRTLSGETQYF. CDR3 in DNA: TGTGCCAGCCGAACTTTATCGGGAGAGACCCAGTACTTC.

This clonotype turned up a few times. This chain joins TRBV7-3 and TRBJ2-1; 12 bases map to TRBD2. Germline V gene lookup returns CDR1 SGHTA and CDR2 FQGTGA. The V gene end was trimmed by 4 bases and the J gene end by 8 bases; junction bases not matched to a gene: 9. CDR3 length equals 16 residues. CDR3: CASSSLAGGPGYEQFF. In DNA form, the CDR3 reads TGTGCCAGCAGCTCGCTAGCGGGAGGGCCGGGATATGAGCAGTTCTTC.

The chain combines TRBV6-5 with TRBJ2-2; D is tentatively TRBD1 or TRBD2 (5 bases each). V dropped 11 bases and J dropped 8 bases, with 21 bases sitting between them. The CDR3 spans 14 residues. Germline V gene data show CDR1 as MNHEY and CDR2 as SVGAGI. The CDR3 here is CAGGGQGYAGELFF. The CDR3 DNA reads as TGTGCCGGCGGAGGCCAGGGTTATGCGGGGGAGCTGTTTTTT.

This clonotype has only a few counts. The J gene is TRBJ1-6, the V gene TRBV12-3 or TRBV12-4; no firm D call. The V and J ends lost 1 base and 0 bases respectively, with 10 bases between them. The length of the CDR3 is 17 residues. CDR3 in amino acids: CASSLGRLSSYNSPLHF. CDR3 DNA sequence: TGTGCCAGCAGTTTAGGGAGGTTAAGCTCCTATAATTCACCCCTCCACTTT.

For this clonotype: Sequence at one end of the junction differs from germline and may be a read error. The chain joins TRBV7-7 to TRBJ2-3; perhaps TRBD2 as D (5 bases). Germline lookup yields CDR1 SSHAT and CDR2 FNYEAQ (reference sequence). CDR3 length: 14 amino acids. For the CDR3, the DNA is TGTGCTAGCAGCCCCACTAGGAACACAGATACGCAGTATTTT. It is translated as CASSPTRNTDTQYF.

This chain connects TRBV7-2 to TRBJ2-3, with 10 bases that match TRBD2. Trimming removed 8 bases from V and 2 bases from J; junction bases left unmatched: 16. In germline, CDR1 is SGHTA, CDR2 FQGNSA. This CDR3 region has 18 residues. The CDR3 nucleotides read TGTGCCAGCCCGAAGGACGAAGCGGGGGGGCCAGACACAGATACGCAGTATTTT. This gives the protein CASPKDEAGGPDTDTQYF.

The rearrangement joins TRBV20-1 to TRBJ1-2; D may be TRBD1 (5 bases). Trimming took 5 bases from V and 2 from J, leaving 15 bases between them. Germline V lookup: CDR1 DFQATT, CDR2 SNEGSKA (reference sequence). The length of the CDR3 is 14 residues. CDR3 protein: CSARGAGKNYGYTF. Here the CDR3 DNA reads TGCAGTGCTCGCGGGGCGGGGAAGAACTATGGCTACACCTTC.

The CDR3, as DNA: TGTGCCACCAGTGACGGACAGGGAGATCTGTCACCCCTCCACTTT. The encoded protein is CATSDGQGDLSPLHF. V and J are TRBV24-1 and TRBJ1-6; 8 nucleotides match TRBD1. The CDR3 is 15 amino acids. In germline, CDR1 is KGHDR, CDR2 SFDVKD. V dropped 4 bases and J dropped 10; count of bases not matched to a gene: 8.

This clonotype was counted a few times. V and J are TRBV7-2 and TRBJ1-4; D may be TRBD1 (5 bases). Germline CDR1 is SGHTA and CDR2 is FQGNSA. CDR3 size: 15 residues. V was cut by 1 base and J by 5 bases, with 11 bases left in between. The chain's CDR3 is CASSLGQPGNEKLFF. CDR3 sequence (DNA): TGTGCCAGCAGCTTAGGTCAGCCAGGGAATGAAAAACTGTTTTTT.